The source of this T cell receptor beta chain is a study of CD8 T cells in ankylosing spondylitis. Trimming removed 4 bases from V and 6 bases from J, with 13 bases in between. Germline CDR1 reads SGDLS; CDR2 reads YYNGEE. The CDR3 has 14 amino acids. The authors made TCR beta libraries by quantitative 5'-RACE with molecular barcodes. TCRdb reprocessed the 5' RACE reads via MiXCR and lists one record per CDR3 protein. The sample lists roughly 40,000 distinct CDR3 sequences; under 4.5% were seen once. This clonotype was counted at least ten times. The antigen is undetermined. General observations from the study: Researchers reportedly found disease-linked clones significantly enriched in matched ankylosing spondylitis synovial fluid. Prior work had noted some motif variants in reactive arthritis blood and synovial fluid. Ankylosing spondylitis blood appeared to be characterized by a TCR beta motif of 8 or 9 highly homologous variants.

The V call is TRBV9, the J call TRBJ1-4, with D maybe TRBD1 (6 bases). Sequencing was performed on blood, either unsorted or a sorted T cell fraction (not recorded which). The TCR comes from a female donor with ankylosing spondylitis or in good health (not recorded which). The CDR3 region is CASSTRTADEKLFF. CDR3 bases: TGTGCCAGCAGCACAAGGACAGCCGATGAAAAACTGTTTTTT.